This T cell receptor beta chain appears in the sequencing data of a study of patients and donors after allogeneic stem cell transplantation. TCRdb redid the calling of the RT-PCR reads with MiXCR, one entry per CDR3 protein. In the table there are some 960,000 distinct CDR3 sequences, roughly 18% of which are singletons. J lost 3 bases, V lost 0 bases, and 7 bases had no gene match. The CDR3 has 16 residues. Germline V lookup: CDR1 LGHDT, CDR2 YNNKEL (reference sequence). Sequencing input: blood, either unsorted or a sorted T cell fraction (not recorded which). The V gene is TRBV3-1, the J gene TRBJ2-5, with 7 bases identical to TRBD2. The source is a human donor who was either an allogeneic HSCT recipient or a stem cell or donor lymphocyte infusion donor (not recorded which). It is not recorded whose cells these are; they may come from a transplant donor. The CDR3 DNA follows: TGTGCCAGCAGCCAAGATAGGGCTAGCGGAAAAGAGACCCAGTACTTC. Translated: CASSQDRASGKETQYF.